This T cell receptor (beta chain) was sequenced in a study of human T cells and chemical hapten exposure. Across the whole study: TCR yields differed between samples (mainly from small differences in pooled library volume).

Study-wide points: Among TCRs, those above 1 in 1000 frequency were unaffected by DPC sensitization.

The time point was: patch test 1, 2 weeks after DPC sensitization. Treatment here: therapeutic diphenylcyclopropenone sensitization with weekly scalp DPC. Phlebotomy was performed prior to application of every patch test. The germline V and J ends were trimmed by 5 bases and 0 bases, with 17 bases remaining between them. The germline V gene has CDR1 MDHEN and CDR2 SYDVKM. The CDR3 extends over 17 amino acids. Each CDR3 protein gets one entry after TCRdb re-called the RACE reads with MiXCR. This sample has approximately 79,000 distinct CDR3 sequences; under 13% occur once, and the top ten carry around 1.3%. As regards this clonotype: No antigen is known for it.

The starting material was whole blood, obtained in connection with sensitization to the hapten diphenylcyclopropenone (DPC). The TCR sequence derives from a woman aged 45-65 years with alopecia areata. Some clones in this sample may be carry-over from other donors' samples. The rearrangement links TRBV28 to TRBJ2-1; D possibly corresponds to TRBD2 (6 bases). The CDR3 spells CASSRRAGRSSYNEQFF. The CDR3 coding sequence is TGTGCCAGCAGTAGACGGGCGGGACGGAGCTCCTACAATGAGCAGTTCTTC.